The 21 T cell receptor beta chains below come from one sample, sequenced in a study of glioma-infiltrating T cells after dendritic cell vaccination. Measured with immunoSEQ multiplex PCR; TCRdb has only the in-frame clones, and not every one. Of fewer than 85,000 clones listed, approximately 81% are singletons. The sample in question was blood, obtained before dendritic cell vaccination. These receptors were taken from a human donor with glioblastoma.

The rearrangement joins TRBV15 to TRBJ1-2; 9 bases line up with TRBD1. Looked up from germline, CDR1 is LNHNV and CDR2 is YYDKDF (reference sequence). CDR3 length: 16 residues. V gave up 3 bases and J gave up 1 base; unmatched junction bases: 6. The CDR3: CATSSWGQGLNYGYTF. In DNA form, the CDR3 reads TGTGCCACCAGCAGCTGGGGACAGGGACTTAACTATGGCTACACCTTC.

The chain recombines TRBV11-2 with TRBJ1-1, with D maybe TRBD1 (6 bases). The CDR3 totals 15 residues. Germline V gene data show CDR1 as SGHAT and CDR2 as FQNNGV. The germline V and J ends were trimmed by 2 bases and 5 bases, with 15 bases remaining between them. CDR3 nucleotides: TGTGCCAGCAGCTTACTCGCGGGCCAGGGGACTGAAGCTTTCTTT. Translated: CASSLLAGQGTEAFF.

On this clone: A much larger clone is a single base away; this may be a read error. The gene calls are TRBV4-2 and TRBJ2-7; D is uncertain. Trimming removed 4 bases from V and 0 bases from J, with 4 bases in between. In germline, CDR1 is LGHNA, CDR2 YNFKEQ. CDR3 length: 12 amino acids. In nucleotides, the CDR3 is TGTGCCAGCAGCCCCTCCTCCTACGAGCAGTACTTC. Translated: CASSPSSYEQYF.

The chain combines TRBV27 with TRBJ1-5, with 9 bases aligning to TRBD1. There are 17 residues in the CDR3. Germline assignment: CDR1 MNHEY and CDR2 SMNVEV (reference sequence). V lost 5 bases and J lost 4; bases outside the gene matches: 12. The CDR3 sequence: CASSEFPGQGVNQPQHF. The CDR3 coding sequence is TGTGCCAGCAGTGAATTTCCGGGACAGGGTGTAAATCAGCCCCAGCATTTT.

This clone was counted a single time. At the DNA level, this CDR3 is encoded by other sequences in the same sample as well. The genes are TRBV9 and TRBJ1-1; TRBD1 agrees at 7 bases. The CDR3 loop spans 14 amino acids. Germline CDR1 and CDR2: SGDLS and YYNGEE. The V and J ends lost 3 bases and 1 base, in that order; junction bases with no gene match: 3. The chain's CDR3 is CASSARTGNTEAFF. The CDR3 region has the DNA TGTGCCAGCAGCGCTAGGACAGGGAACACTGAAGCTTTCTTT.

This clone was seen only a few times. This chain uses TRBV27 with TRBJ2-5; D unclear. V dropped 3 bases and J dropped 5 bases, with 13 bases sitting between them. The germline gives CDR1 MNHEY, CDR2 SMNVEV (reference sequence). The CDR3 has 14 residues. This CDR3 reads CASSFGHLRETQYF. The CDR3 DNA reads TGTGCCAGCAGTTTTGGTCACCTTCGGGAGACCCAGTACTTC.

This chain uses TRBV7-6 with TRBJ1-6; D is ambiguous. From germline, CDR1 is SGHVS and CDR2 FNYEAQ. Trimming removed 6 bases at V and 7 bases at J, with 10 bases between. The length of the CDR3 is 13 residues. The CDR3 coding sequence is TGTGCCAGCAGTCGGTCTTCGAATTCACCCCTCCACTTT. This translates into CASSRSSNSPLHF.

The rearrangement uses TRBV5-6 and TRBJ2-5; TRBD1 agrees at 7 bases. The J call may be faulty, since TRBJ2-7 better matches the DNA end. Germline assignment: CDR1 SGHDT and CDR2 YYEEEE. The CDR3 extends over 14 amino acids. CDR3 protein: CASSSVRDSYEQYF. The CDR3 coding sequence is TGTGCCAGCAGCTCAGTCCGGGACAGCTACGAGCAGTACTTC.

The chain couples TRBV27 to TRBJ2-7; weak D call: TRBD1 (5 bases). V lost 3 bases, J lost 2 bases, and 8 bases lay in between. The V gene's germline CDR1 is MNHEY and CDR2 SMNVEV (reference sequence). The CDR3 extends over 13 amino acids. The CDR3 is CASSFQGAYEQYF. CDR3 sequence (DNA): TGTGCCAGCAGTTTCCAGGGCGCCTACGAGCAGTACTTC.

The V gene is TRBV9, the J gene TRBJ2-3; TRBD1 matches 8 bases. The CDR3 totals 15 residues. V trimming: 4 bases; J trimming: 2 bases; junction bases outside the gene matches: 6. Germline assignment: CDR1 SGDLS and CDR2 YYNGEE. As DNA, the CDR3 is TGTGCCAGCAGCCCCTCAGGGGGCTTCACAGATACGCAGTATTTT. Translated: CASSPSGGFTDTQYF. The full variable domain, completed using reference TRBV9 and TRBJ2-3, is DSGVTQTPKHLITATGQRVTLRCSPRSGDLSVYWYQQSLDQGLQFLIQYYNGEERAKGNILERFSAQQFPDLHSELNLSSLELGDSALYFCASSPSGGFTDTQYFGPGTRLTVL.

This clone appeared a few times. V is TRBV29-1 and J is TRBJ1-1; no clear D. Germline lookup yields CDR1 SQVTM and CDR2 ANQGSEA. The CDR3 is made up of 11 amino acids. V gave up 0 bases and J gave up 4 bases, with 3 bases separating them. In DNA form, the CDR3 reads TGCAGCGTTGAAGAACTCACTGAAGCTTTCTTT. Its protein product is CSVEELTEAFF.

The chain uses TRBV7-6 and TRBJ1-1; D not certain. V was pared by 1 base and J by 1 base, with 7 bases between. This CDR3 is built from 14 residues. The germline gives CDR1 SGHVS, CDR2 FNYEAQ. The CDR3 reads CASSLGEGNTEAFF. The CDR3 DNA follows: TGTGCCAGCAGCTTAGGGGAGGGGAACACTGAAGCTTTCTTT.

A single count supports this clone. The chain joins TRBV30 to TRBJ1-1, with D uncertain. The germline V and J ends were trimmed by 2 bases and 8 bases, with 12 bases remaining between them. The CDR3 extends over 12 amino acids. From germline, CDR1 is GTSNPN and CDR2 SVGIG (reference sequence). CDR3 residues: CAWSSSGGEAFF. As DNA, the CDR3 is TGTGCCTGGAGTTCTTCAGGAGGGGAAGCTTTCTTT. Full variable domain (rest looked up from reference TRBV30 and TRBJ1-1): SQTIHQWPATLVQPVGSPLSLECTVEGTSNPNLYWYRQAAGRGLQLLFYSVGIGQISSEVPQNLSASRPQDRQFILSSKKLLLSDSGFYLCAWSSSGGEAFFGQGTRLTVV.

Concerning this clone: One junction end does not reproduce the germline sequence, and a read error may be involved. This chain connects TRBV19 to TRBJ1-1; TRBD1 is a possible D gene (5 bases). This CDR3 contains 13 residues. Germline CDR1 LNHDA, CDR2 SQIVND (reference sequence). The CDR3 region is CAGSISGETEAFF. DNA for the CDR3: TGTGCCGGTAGTATTTCGGGGGAAACTGAAGCTTTCTTT.

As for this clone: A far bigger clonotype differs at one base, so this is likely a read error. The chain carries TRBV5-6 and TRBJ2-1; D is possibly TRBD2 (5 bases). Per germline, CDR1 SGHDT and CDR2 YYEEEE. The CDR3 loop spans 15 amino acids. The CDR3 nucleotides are TGTGCCAGCAGCTTACGGGGAAGCTCCTACAATGAGAAGTTCTTC. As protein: CASSLRGSSYNEKFF.

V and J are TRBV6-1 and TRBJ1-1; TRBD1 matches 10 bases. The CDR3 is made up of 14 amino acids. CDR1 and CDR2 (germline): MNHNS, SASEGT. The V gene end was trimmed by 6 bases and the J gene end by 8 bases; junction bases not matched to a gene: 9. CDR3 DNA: TGTGCCAGCAGGACCGACAGGGGGCTAGAGGAAGCTTTCTTT. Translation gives CASRTDRGLEEAFF.

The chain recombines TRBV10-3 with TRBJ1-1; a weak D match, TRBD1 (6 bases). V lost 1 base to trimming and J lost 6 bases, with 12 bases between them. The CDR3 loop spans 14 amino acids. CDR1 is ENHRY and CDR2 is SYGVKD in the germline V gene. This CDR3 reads CAISELQGNSEAFF. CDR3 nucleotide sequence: TGTGCCATCAGTGAGTTACAGGGAAATTCTGAAGCTTTCTTT.

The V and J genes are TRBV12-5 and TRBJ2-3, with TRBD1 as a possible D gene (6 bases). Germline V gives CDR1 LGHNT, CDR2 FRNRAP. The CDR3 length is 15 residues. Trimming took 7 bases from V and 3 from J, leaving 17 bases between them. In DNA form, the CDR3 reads TGTGCTAGTGTCTGGACAGCAGGGGCTACAGATACGCAGTATTTT. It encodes CASVWTAGATDTQYF. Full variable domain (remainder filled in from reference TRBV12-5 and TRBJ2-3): DARVTQTPRHKVTEMGQEVTMRCQPILGHNTVFWYRQTMMQGLELLAYFRNRAPLDDSGMPKDRFSAEMPDATLATLKIQPSEPRDSAVYFCASVWTAGATDTQYFGPGTRLTVL.

CDR3 sequence (DNA): TGCGCCAGCAGTGGACGGGGAAGCTCCTATAATTCACCCCTCCACTTT. Encoded protein: CASSGRGSSYNSPLHF. The chain combines TRBV10-2 with TRBJ1-6, with D unclear. Germline CDR1 is WSHSY and CDR2 is SAAADI. Trimming removed 4 bases at V and 0 bases at J, with 10 bases between. The CDR3 is 16 amino acids.

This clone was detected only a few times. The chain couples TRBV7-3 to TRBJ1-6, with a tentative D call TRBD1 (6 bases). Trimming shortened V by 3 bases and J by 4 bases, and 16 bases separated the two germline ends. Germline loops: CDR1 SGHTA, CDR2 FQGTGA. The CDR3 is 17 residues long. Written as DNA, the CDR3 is TGTGCCAGCAGCTTGGAACAGGGAGTGGGGTATAATTCACCCCTCCACTTT. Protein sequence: CASSLEQGVGYNSPLHF.

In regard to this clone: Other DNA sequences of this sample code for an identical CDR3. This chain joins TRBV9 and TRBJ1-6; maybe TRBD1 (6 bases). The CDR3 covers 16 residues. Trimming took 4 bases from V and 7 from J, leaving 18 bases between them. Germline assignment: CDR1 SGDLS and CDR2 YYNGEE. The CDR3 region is CASSSRQEPRNSPLHF. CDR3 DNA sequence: TGTGCCAGCAGCTCACGACAGGAGCCAAGAAATTCACCCCTCCACTTT.